This passage covers 22 T cell receptor beta chains from one sample sequenced in a study of shared clonotypes between healthy human individuals. Clones were sequenced by immunoSEQ multiplex PCR, and TCRdb holds only the in-frame ones, with some missing. Altogether some 2.1 million clones are present, 85% to 95% being singletons, with the ten largest covering 1.1%. Naive-designated CD8 cells lacked CD45RO, were positively enriched for CCR7, and omitted terminally differentiated effector memory CD45RA+ cells. The source material was naive CD8+ T cells sorted from blood. The receptors come from a man aged 18 to 29 in good health.

The rearrangement links TRBV29-1 to TRBJ2-7, with D maybe TRBD1 (5 bases). Germline CDR1 SQVTM, CDR2 ANQGSEA. The CDR3 runs to 10 residues. Trimming took off 5 bases at V and 7 bases at J, with 9 bases between the two ends. This chain's CDR3 is CSVPGSEQYF. In DNA, the CDR3 is TGCAGCGTTCCAGGGTCGGAGCAGTACTTC.

In its sample, this clone was seen once. The rearrangement joins TRBV19 to TRBJ1-4; D unclear. Trimming took 7 bases from V and 10 from J, leaving 10 bases between them. Germline V CDR1 and CDR2: LNHDA, SQIVND (reference sequence). The CDR3 totals 11 residues. In DNA, the CDR3 is TGTGCCAGTACCCGGGCCGGAAAACTGTTTTTT. Protein: CASTRAGKLFF.

The genes are TRBV28 and TRBJ1-2; D is undetermined. V lost 2 bases, J lost 4 bases, and 17 bases lay in between. Per germline, CDR1 MDHEN and CDR2 SYDVKM. The CDR3 sequence is 16 residues long. The CDR3 nucleotides read TGTGCCAGCAGTTTAAGGCAACGGACGGGCGGCTATGGCTACACCTTC. It codes for CASSLRQRTGGYGYTF.

V usage is TRBV27 and J usage is TRBJ2-2, with D perhaps TRBD1 (5 bases). The CDR3 is made up of 14 amino acids. Germline lookup yields CDR1 MNHEY and CDR2 SMNVEV (reference sequence). V lost 6 bases and J 4 bases, leaving 12 bases between the germline ends. The CDR3 reads CASRKGSGTGELFF. CDR3 sequence (DNA): TGTGCCAGCAGGAAGGGGTCAGGCACCGGGGAGCTGTTTTTT.

This clone was detected only a few times. The V call is TRBV28, the J call TRBJ2-2, with 8 bases aligning to TRBD2. Per germline, CDR1 MDHEN and CDR2 SYDVKM. CDR3 size: 15 residues. V lost 6 bases and J lost 4; bases outside the gene matches: 7. The CDR3 reads CASSSGGAGTGELFF. As DNA, the CDR3 is TGTGCCAGCAGCTCCGGGGGGGCGGGCACCGGGGAGCTGTTTTTT.

The chain carries TRBV30 and TRBJ1-2; 7 bases line up with TRBD1. The CDR3 length is 14 residues. Germline trimming cut 0 bases from V and 4 bases from J; bases unmatched to any gene: 5. From germline, CDR1 is GTSNPN and CDR2 SVGIG (reference sequence). The chain's CDR3 is CAWSVPGGLYGYTF. The CDR3 nucleotides read TGTGCCTGGAGTGTACCAGGGGGGCTCTATGGCTACACCTTC.

V and J are TRBV28 and TRBJ2-7; possibly TRBD1 for D (5 bases). The CDR3 totals 15 residues. V lost 6 bases to trimming and J lost 0 bases, with 15 bases between them. CDR1 is MDHEN, CDR2 SYDVKM, per germline. The CDR3: CASSLLRDSSYEQYF. In DNA, the CDR3 is TGTGCCAGCAGCCTTCTCAGGGATTCCTCCTACGAGCAGTACTTC.

Turning to this clone: The identical CDR3 is also encoded by other nucleotide sequences in the sample. The chain is built from TRBV11-2 and TRBJ2-7, with D perhaps TRBD2 (6 bases). The CDR3 runs to 12 residues. From germline, CDR1 is SGHAT and CDR2 FQNNGV. V shed 5 bases and J shed 6 bases, with 11 bases lying between them. The CDR3, as DNA: TGTGCCAGCAGCCTGGGACTCGCCGAGCAGTACTTC. Its protein product is CASSLGLAEQYF.

J is TRBJ1-1 and V is TRBV7-9; maybe TRBD1 (5 bases). This CDR3 region has 12 residues. In germline, CDR1 is SEHNR, CDR2 FQNEAQ (reference sequence). The germline V and J ends were trimmed by 5 bases and 5 bases, with 9 bases remaining between them. The CDR3 nucleotides are TGTGCCAGCAGCCACGGGACGACTGAAGCTTTCTTT. Amino acid sequence: CASSHGTTEAFF. Together with reference TRBV7-9 and TRBJ1-1, the CDR3 gives the full variable domain: DTGVSQNPRHKITKRGQNVTFRCDPISEHNRLYWYRQTLGQGPEFLTYFQNEAQLEKSRLLSDRFSAERPKGSFSTLEIQRTEQGDSAMYLCASSHGTTEAFFGQGTRLTVV.

As to this clone: The same CDR3 also results from other DNA sequences found in this sample. The rearrangement uses TRBV6-5 and TRBJ2-7; D is unresolved. This CDR3 is 13 amino acids long. Germline values: CDR1 MNHEY, CDR2 SVGAGI. V was pared by 4 bases and J by 3 bases, with 10 bases between. The CDR3 loop is CASSSALSYEQYF. CDR3 sequence (DNA): TGTGCCAGCAGTTCGGCCTTAAGCTACGAGCAGTACTTC.

The chain carries TRBV28 and TRBJ1-1, with 10 bases matching TRBD1. The junction had 6 bases not matched to a gene; V was cut back by 1 base and J by 4 bases. The CDR3 sequence is 16 residues long. CDR1 and CDR2 from the germline V gene are MDHEN and SYDVKM. The CDR3 nucleotides read TGTGCCAGCAGTTTATTTGGGACAGGGGTGGGCACTGAAGCTTTCTTT. Its protein product is CASSLFGTGVGTEAFF.

The gene calls are TRBV10-1 and TRBJ2-1; TRBD2 matches 15 bases. This CDR3 region has 20 residues. CDR1 is WNHNN, CDR2 SYGVQD, per germline (reference sequence). J gave up 0 bases and V 8 bases, and 14 bases lay outside the gene matches. This CDR3 reads CASGHFGLAGGWSSYNEQFF. The CDR3 nucleotides are TGCGCCAGCGGGCACTTCGGACTAGCGGGAGGGTGGAGCTCCTACAATGAGCAGTTCTTC.

The table lists this clone with a count of one. Other DNA sequences in the sample encode the same CDR3. This rearrangement joins TRBV6-5 to TRBJ2-2, with 12 bases aligning to TRBD2. CDR3 length: 15 residues. CDR1 and CDR2 from the germline V gene are MNHEY and SVGAGI. V dropped 4 bases and J dropped 4; count of bases not matched to a gene: 1. In nucleotides, the CDR3 is TGTGCCAGCAGTTCGGGACTAGCGGGCACCGGGGAGCTGTTTTTT. Translated: CASSSGLAGTGELFF.

This sequence joins TRBV15 and TRBJ2-7; D gene ambiguous. Germline assignment: CDR1 LNHNV and CDR2 YYDKDF (reference sequence). The germline V and J ends were trimmed by 1 base and 4 bases, with 8 bases remaining between them. The CDR3 has 13 amino acids. The CDR3 nucleotides are TGTGCCACCAGCAGAGGCCCGAGTTACGAGCAGTACTTC. Amino acid sequence: CATSRGPSYEQYF.

The chain combines TRBV6-6 with TRBJ2-2; TRBD1 is a possible D gene (6 bases). From germline, CDR1 is MNHNY and CDR2 SVGAGI (reference sequence). Trimming cost V 2 bases and J 5 bases, with 9 bases left between them. The CDR3 is 14 residues long. The chain's CDR3 is CASSYTGRTGELFF. In DNA, the CDR3 is TGTGCCAGCAGTTACACAGGGCGGACCGGGGAGCTGTTTTTT.

For this clone: Distinct nucleotide sequences in the sample also encode this CDR3. V gene TRBV10-1 combines with J gene TRBJ1-5; D is unresolved. This CDR3 has 11 amino acids. The germline CDR1 and CDR2 sequences are WNHNN and SYGVQD (reference sequence). The ends were cut back, 5 bases at V and 4 bases at J, with 3 bases in the middle. The CDR3 sequence is CASSPNQPQHF. The DNA for the CDR3 is TGCGCCAGCAGTCCTAATCAGCCCCAGCATTTT.

This chain joins TRBV9 and TRBJ1-1; D unresolved. The V gene's germline CDR1 is SGDLS and CDR2 YYNGEE. The CDR3 length is 13 residues. V lost 3 bases to trimming and J lost 9 bases, with 15 bases between them. The CDR3 loop is CASSGYLLGQAFF. The CDR3 DNA reads as TGTGCCAGCAGCGGATATCTCTTAGGGCAAGCTTTCTTT. The full variable domain, its missing parts supplied by reference TRBV9 and TRBJ1-1, is DSGVTQTPKHLITATGQRVTLRCSPRSGDLSVYWYQQSLDQGLQFLIQYYNGEERAKGNILERFSAQQFPDLHSELNLSSLELGDSALYFCASSGYLLGQAFFGQGTRLTVV.

V is TRBV27 and J is TRBJ2-7; 7 bases are shared with TRBD2. Germline loops: CDR1 MNHEY, CDR2 SMNVEV (reference sequence). The trim removed 4 bases at V and 6 bases at J, leaving 9 bases unmatched. The CDR3 has 14 amino acids. The CDR3 region has the DNA TGTGCCAGCAGTTCTCCGGGACTACCATCCGAGCAGTACTTC. This translates into CASSSPGLPSEQYF.

The V call is TRBV15, the J call TRBJ2-7, with 8 positions matching TRBD1. The germline CDR1 and CDR2 sequences are LNHNV and YYDKDF (reference sequence). V lost 1 base and J lost 3; bases outside the gene matches: 8. The CDR3 consists of 16 residues. The CDR3 region is CATSRVSHRGDYEQYF. The CDR3 DNA sequence: TGTGCCACCAGCAGAGTTAGTCACAGGGGGGACTACGAGCAGTACTTC.

V gene TRBV30 combines with J gene TRBJ1-2, with D tentatively TRBD1 (6 bases). Germline-derived CDR1 and CDR2 are GTSNPN and SVGIG (reference sequence). The germline V and J ends were trimmed by 5 bases and 2 bases, with 15 bases remaining between them. This CDR3 comprises 14 residues. CDR3 in DNA: TGTGCCTGGGCACAGGGAGAGGGGAACTATGGCTACACCTTC. It specifies CAWAQGEGNYGYTF.

J is TRBJ2-3 and V is TRBV4-1; 9 bases are shared with TRBD1. The CDR3 totals 15 residues. With V trimmed by 2 bases and J by 5 bases, 5 bases remained unmatched. CDR1 and CDR2 (germline): MGHRA, YSYEKL. The CDR3 region is CASSQLQGAKDTQYF. CDR3 nucleotides: TGCGCCAGCAGCCAATTACAGGGGGCTAAAGATACGCAGTATTTT.

The chain combines TRBV14 with TRBJ1-6; D call uncertain. The ends were cut back, 2 bases at V and 7 bases at J, with 12 bases in the middle. The CDR3 is 15 residues long. Germline-derived CDR1 and CDR2 are SGHDN and FVKESK. Here the CDR3 DNA reads TGTGCCAGCAGCCAAACTAAAATCGAAAATTCACCCCTCCACTTT. Its translation: CASSQTKIENSPLHF. Combining the CDR3 with reference TRBV14 and TRBJ1-6 gives the whole variable domain EAGVTQFPSHSVIEKGQTVTLRCDPISGHDNLYWYRRVMGKEIKFLLHFVKESKQDESGMPNNRFLAERTGGTYSTLKVQPAELEDSGVYFCASSQTKIENSPLHFGNGTRLTVT.